This T cell receptor (beta chain) emerged from a study of metastatic and nonmetastatic thyroid tumors. This clone was detected a few times. V gave up 3 bases and J gave up 2 bases, with 4 bases separating them. The CDR3 spans 13 residues. Germline CDR1 reads MDHEN; CDR2 reads SYDVKM. Thyroid surgery had not been preceded by any treatment in any patient. With MiXCR, TCRdb reprocessed the PCR reads. Of tens of thousands of clones in the sample, around 15% are singletons; the top ten hold about 20%. This sequence originates from a female donor with papillary thyroid cancer or a benign thyroid nodule (not recorded which). Some clones in this sample may be carry-over from other donors' samples. The chain is built from TRBV28 and TRBJ2-2; D unresolved. Sequencing was done on a sample of blood. The CDR3 reads CASSFPNTGELFF. CDR3 sequence (DNA): TGTGCCAGCAGTTTTCCCAACACCGGGGAGCTGTTTTTT.